This T cell receptor beta chain emerged from a study of siplizumab effects on memory and regulatory T cells. Data came from immunoSEQ multiplex PCR; TCRdb stores just in-frame clones and leaves some out. This table holds 60,000 to 80,000 clones, around four fifths found once. The CDR3 sequence is 12 residues long. Germline V CDR1 and CDR2: SNHLY, FYNNEI. The V gene lost 5 bases and the J gene lost 7 bases, with 8 bases spanning the gap. Sequenced sample: memory CD4+ T cells sorted from blood. The receptor was derived from a human donor in good health. The V call is TRBV2, the J call TRBJ2-2; no clear D. The CDR3 bases are TGTGCCAGCAGTATAGTGGTCGGGGAGCTGTTTTTT. Its translation: CASSIVVGELFF.